The text below deals with one T cell receptor beta chain. This clone came up once. The specificity of this receptor is unknown. Within one base of it there is no much larger clone, and no base qualities were kept. The immunoSEQ Assay, a bias-controlled multiplex PCR, was used to amplify TCRbeta CDR3 regions from genomic DNA. Concerning the study's data processing: The number of nucleated cells in each sample was estimated by amplification of reference gene primers within the assay. To quantify the absolute abundance of each unique TCRbeta CDR3 rearrangement, sequence reads were collapsed and filtered. Productive Simpson clonality was computed per sample as the square root of Simpson's diversity index over productive rearrangements. The source is immuneACCESS, and TCRdb retained only in-frame sequences with V and J called. Part of the clones is not carried over; for the studies checked, unresolved V genes explain less than half of this, and the remainder is unexplained. V and J calls and clone size come straight from that table; D and trimming were deduced from the DNA. The sample table records more than 35,000 clones; about 91% of these occur just once. The ten largest clones take up roughly 14% of the sample.

This sample is part of a study of blood T cell repertoires in COVID-19 (dated by TCRdb to about 2020). With regard to the full study: Samples from collaborators originated in the United States, Italy and Spain and spanned both the acute and convalescent phases of COVID-19. The material from the prospective study consisted of cDNA or gDNA derived from T cells, B-cell-depleted T cells, or PBMCs. HLA class I and class II types, where available, came from metadata supplied by the sample provider rather than from assay-based typing. Nearly every sample came with metadata listing a de-identified subject ID, COVID-19 status, age in years and sex. The repertoires were released in a freely available public database intended as a resource for research on the immune response to SARS-CoV-2. Samples came from the ongoing ImmuneRACE study (first 160 participants) plus 1,254 subjects from 6 global collaborators. Deeply sampled blood TCRbeta repertoires from subjects exposed to, actively infected with, or recovered from COVID-19 were included in the dataset.

The collaborating institutions used their own protocols to collect whole blood in K2EDTA tubes. For TCRbeta analysis, collaborator samples were shipped as frozen whole blood, as isolated PBMCs, or as DNA extracted from either sample type. The germline V gene (reference sequence) supplies CDR1 SGHNT and CDR2 YYREEE. The CDR3 numbers 14 residues from cysteine through phenylalanine. Only the CDR3 part of the read is kept: 42 bases, read in frame from the first base. After removal of 6 bases from V and 4 bases from J, the junction retains 7 bases not matched to a gene. The study at large found these results: Clinical and demographic metadata were provided uncurated, with the amount varying by source and participant.

The sequenced sample consisted of peripheral blood. The clonotype was recovered from a woman in her twenties or thirties in a cohort sampled during active COVID-19. The V gene is TRBV5-4 and the J gene is TRBJ2-3; the junction holds 8 bases that match TRBD1. The CDR3 reads CASTRTGTPDTQYF. The DNA sequence reads TGTGCCAGCACCAGGACAGGGACCCCAGATACGCAGTATTTT.